The 29 T cell receptor beta chains below all came from one sample that was sequenced in a study of T cells after yellow fever vaccination. TCRdb analysed the 5' RACE reads with MiXCR anew, one entry per CDR3 protein. Here the sample spans approximately 74,000 distinct CDR3 sequences, approximately 5% being singletons. The specimen comprised CD4+ T cells sorted from PBMCs, sampled less than 16 days after the first yellow fever vaccination. Receptor source: a man aged 18-30 years who received the YFV17D yellow fever vaccine.

Of note for this clonotype: At one of its ends the junction is not consistent with the germline gene, which may arise from a read error. This chain joins TRBV7-2 and TRBJ2-3, with TRBD2 matching over 10 bases. Germline V gene sequence: CDR1 SGHTA, CDR2 FQGNSA. This CDR3 region has 14 residues. The CDR3: CASSLSGGHATHYF. The CDR3, as DNA: TGTGCCAGCAGCCTTAGCGGGGGGCATGCTACGCATTATTTT.

This clonotype was counted many times. The rearrangement joins TRBV20-1 to TRBJ2-4; 8 bases fit TRBD1. V lost 7 bases and J lost 0; bases outside the gene matches: 8. The CDR3 has 15 amino acids. Germline V lookup: CDR1 DFQATT, CDR2 SNEGSKA (reference sequence). Here the CDR3 reads CSVGRGRLAKNIQYF. CDR3 sequence (DNA): TGCAGTGTGGGCAGGGGGCGTCTAGCCAAAAACATTCAGTACTTC.

As regards this clonotype: A read error may be the cause here, since a much bigger clone is one base away. This rearrangement joins TRBV12-3 or TRBV12-4 to TRBJ2-6; D unresolved. The CDR3 extends over 15 amino acids. The CDR3 loop is CVSSNAGSGANVLTF. The CDR3 DNA reads TGTGTCAGCTCAAATGCAGGTTCTGGGGCCAACGTCCTGACTTTC.

This clonotype was seen ten or more times. The chain employs TRBV5-1 and TRBJ1-1; 9 bases fit TRBD1. The CDR3 has 14 amino acids. V lost 0 bases to trimming and J lost 4 bases; unmatched junction nucleotides: 1. CDR1 SGHRS and CDR2 YFSETQ come from the germline V gene. DNA for the CDR3: TGCGCCAGCAGCTTGGACAGGGGGCCCACTGAAGCTTTCTTT. It yields the protein CASSLDRGPTEAFF. Drawing the rest from reference TRBV5-1 and TRBJ1-1, the complete variable domain is KAGVTQTPRYLIKTRGQQVTLSCSPISGHRSVSWYQQTPGQGLQFLFEYFSETQRNKGNFPGRFSGRQFSNSRSEMNVSTLELGDSALYLCASSLDRGPTEAFFGQGTRLTVV.

This clonotype came up many times. The chain combines TRBV27 with TRBJ2-4; perhaps TRBD1 as D (5 bases). Germline CDR1 is MNHEY and CDR2 is SMNVEV (reference sequence). The CDR3 is 15 amino acids. V was shortened by 11 bases and J by 0 bases, with 17 bases between the two germline ends. The CDR3 spells CAPPHRHLAKNIQYF. The CDR3, as DNA: TGTGCCCCCCCCCACAGGCACCTAGCCAAAAACATTCAGTACTTC.

This clonotype was picked up many times. V and J are TRBV4-3 and TRBJ2-3; 11 positions match TRBD2. V trimming: 2 bases; J trimming: 9 bases; junction bases outside the gene matches: 7. The V gene's germline CDR1 is LGHNA and CDR2 YSLEER. The CDR3 is 15 residues long. The chain's CDR3 is CASSQLVAGGHTQYF. The CDR3 nucleotides are TGCGCCAGCAGCCAACTGGTAGCGGGGGGGCACACGCAGTATTTT.

This clonotype has ten or more counts. The chain carries TRBV29-1 and TRBJ1-3, with 9 bases identical to TRBD1. CDR1 is SQVTM and CDR2 is ANQGSEA in the germline V gene. The CDR3 covers 12 residues. V shed 4 bases and J 8 bases; nucleotides not matched to a gene: 3. The CDR3 region is CSVVTGGDTIYF. In DNA form, the CDR3 reads TGCAGCGTTGTGACAGGGGGTGACACCATATATTTT.

Concerning this clonotype: A much larger clonotype is one base distant, so this may be a read error. The chain carries TRBV6-5 and TRBJ1-6; TRBD1 is a possible D gene (5 bases). The CDR3 spans 12 residues. The germline V gene encodes CDR1 MNHEY and CDR2 SVGAGI. The V and J ends lost 5 bases and 10 bases respectively, with 9 bases between them. The CDR3 bases are TGTGCCAGCAGTACGGGGCGCTCACCCCTCCACTTT. Amino acids: CASSTGRSPLHF.

This clonotype appeared a few times. A much larger clone sits a single nucleotide away, making a read error possible. This chain connects TRBV2 to TRBJ2-1; 9 bases agree with TRBD1. Germline V gives CDR1 SNHLY, CDR2 FYNNEI. This CDR3 spans 15 amino acids. The CDR3 coding sequence is TGTGCCAGCATAACGGGACAGGGCCCCTACAATGGGCAGTTCTTC. Protein sequence: CASITGQGPYNGQFF.

Many counts were recorded for this clonotype. The gene calls are TRBV18 and TRBJ1-2; tentative D call: TRBD1 (6 bases). The CDR3 has 12 amino acids. V shed 1 base and J shed 10 bases, with 10 bases lying between them. Germline V gene data show CDR1 as KGHSH and CDR2 as LQKENI. DNA for the CDR3: TGTGCCAGCTCACCACTAACAGGGTCCTACACCTTC. Its protein is CASSPLTGSYTF.

This clonotype was recorded at least ten times. The chain is built from TRBV7-3 and TRBJ2-1; the D is unclear. Germline CDR1 and CDR2: SGHTA and FQGTGA. Trimming took 3 bases from V and 9 from J, leaving 12 bases between them. The CDR3 is made up of 13 amino acids. The CDR3 protein is CASSLVQFSEQFF. The CDR3 DNA reads TGTGCCAGCAGCTTGGTCCAGTTCAGTGAGCAGTTCTTC. The full variable domain, in which reference TRBV7-3 and TRBJ2-1 provide the parts outside the CDR3, is GAGVSQTPSNKVTEKGKYVELRCDPISGHTALYWYRQSLGQGPEFLIYFQGTGAADDSGLPNDRFFAVRPEGSVSTLKIQRTERGDSAVYLCASSLVQFSEQFFGPGTRLTVL.

This clonotype was observed at least ten times. The gene calls are TRBV5-4 and TRBJ1-1; 7 positions agree with TRBD1. The ends lost 7 bases at V and 0 bases at J; junction bases unmatched: 6. Germline-derived CDR1 and CDR2 are SGHNT and YYREEE (reference sequence). This CDR3 has 14 amino acids. The CDR3 bases are TGTGCCAGCGGAGCGGGACAGATGAACACTGAAGCTTTCTTT. Protein sequence: CASGAGQMNTEAFF.

This clonotype has more than one count but fewer than ten. V gene TRBV20-1 combines with J gene TRBJ1-3; TRBD1 is a possible D gene (6 bases). Germline V gives CDR1 DFQATT, CDR2 SNEGSKA (reference sequence). This CDR3 contains 17 residues. In DNA, the CDR3 is TGCTGCGCTAGAGATCGCCGCTCAGGGGCCTCTGGAAACACCATATATTTT. This translates into CCARDRRSGASGNTIYF.

This clonotype was seen ten or more times. CDR3 DNA sequence: TGTGCCAGCAGCTCAGGACACGGCCGGGAGACCCAGTACTTC. It encodes CASSSGHGRETQYF. This chain joins TRBV7-2 and TRBJ2-5; tentative D call: TRBD1 (5 bases). Germline V gives CDR1 SGHTA, CDR2 FQGNSA. CDR3 length: 14 amino acids. Trimming took 4 bases from V and 5 from J, leaving 14 bases between them.

This clonotype was seen many times. J is TRBJ1-2 and V is TRBV20-1; possibly TRBD1 for D (6 bases). Trimming left V 6 bases short and J 2 bases short, with 13 bases between. Germline V gene data show CDR1 as DFQATT and CDR2 as SNEGSKA (reference sequence). The CDR3 extends over 13 amino acids. The CDR3 loop reads CSATTGINYGYTF. The CDR3 region has the DNA TGCAGTGCAACCACAGGGATCAACTATGGCTACACCTTC.

This clonotype turned up a few times. The chain recombines TRBV7-6 with TRBJ2-7; 7 nucleotides match TRBD2. Germline CDR1 is SGHVS and CDR2 is FNYEAQ. The trim removed 5 bases at V and 0 bases at J, leaving 16 bases unmatched. The CDR3 totals 18 residues. For the CDR3, the DNA is TGTGCCAGCAGCGCCCAGCCCCGGGGCGGGGGAGACTCCTACGAGCAGTACTTC. Its protein is CASSAQPRGGGDSYEQYF.

This clonotype was counted at least ten times. The gene calls are TRBV11-2 and TRBJ2-1; 7 nucleotides match TRBD2. The V and J ends lost 1 base and 7 bases, in that order; junction bases with no gene match: 4. Per the germline V gene, CDR1 is SGHAT and CDR2 is FQNNGV. The CDR3 runs 14 residues. CDR3: CASSLGAGGNEQFF. Here the CDR3 DNA reads TGTGCCAGCAGCTTAGGCGCCGGGGGGAATGAGCAGTTCTTC.

At least ten counts were recorded for this clonotype. V gene TRBV4-1 combines with J gene TRBJ1-4; 11 bases are a match to TRBD1. Germline assignment: CDR1 MGHRA and CDR2 YSYEKL. J gave up 4 bases and V 0 bases, and 1 base lay outside the gene matches. CDR3 length: 16 residues. This CDR3 reads CASSQDGTGGNEKLFF. In DNA form, the CDR3 reads TGCGCCAGCAGCCAAGATGGGACAGGGGGTAATGAAAAACTGTTTTTT.

This clonotype occurred many times. The V call is TRBV11-1, the J call TRBJ2-7; D remains ambiguous. This CDR3 is 11 amino acids long. Trimming stripped 6 bases from V and 2 bases from J, with 5 bases between. Germline assignment: CDR1 SGHAT and CDR2 FQDESV (reference sequence). DNA of the CDR3: TGTGCCAGCAGAAAAGCCTACGAGCAGTACTTC. Its translation is CASRKAYEQYF.

This clonotype has at least ten counts. This chain connects TRBV6-5 to TRBJ2-4; maybe TRBD2 (6 bases). The germline V and J ends were trimmed by 2 bases and 9 bases, with 14 bases remaining between them. Germline V gives CDR1 MNHEY, CDR2 SVGAGI. This CDR3 spans 14 amino acids. CDR3 in DNA: TGTGCCAGCAGTTACACTCAGCGGGTAGCCATTCAGTACTTC. It encodes CASSYTQRVAIQYF.

This clonotype came up many times. The chain employs TRBV28 and TRBJ2-7; TRBD1 is a possible D gene (5 bases). The germline V gene encodes CDR1 MDHEN and CDR2 SYDVKM. This CDR3 region has 13 residues. The V end lost 8 bases, the J end lost 6 bases, and 17 bases lay between the germline ends. The chain's CDR3 is CASGPPLRGEQYV. The CDR3 DNA is TGTGCCAGCGGCCCACCCCTTAGGGGCGAGCAGTACGTC.

The sample holds many counts of this clonotype. V usage is TRBV7-7 and J usage is TRBJ2-3; 7 positions match TRBD1. Germline loops: CDR1 SSHAT, CDR2 FNYEAQ (reference sequence). J lost 2 bases, V lost 5 bases, and 4 bases had no gene match. This CDR3 is 14 amino acids long. The CDR3 spells CASSQGQFTDTQYF. DNA for the CDR3: TGTGCCAGCAGCCAGGGACAGTTCACAGATACGCAGTATTTT.

This clonotype appeared a few times. This sequence joins TRBV5-1 and TRBJ2-3, with D possibly matching TRBD1 (5 bases). The V gene's germline CDR1 is SGHRS and CDR2 YFSETQ. Trimming removed 3 bases at V and 3 bases at J, with 8 bases between. The CDR3 spans 13 residues. The CDR3 sequence: CASSSRQTDTQYF. The CDR3 DNA reads as TGCGCCAGCAGCTCTCGACAGACAGATACGCAGTATTTT.

This clonotype was found many times. The junction differs from germline at one of its ends, possibly a read error. J is TRBJ2-2 and V is TRBV24-1, with 7 bases lining up with TRBD1. The CDR3 has 11 residues. Looked up from germline, CDR1 is KGHDR and CDR2 is SFDVKD. CDR3 sequence: CATSYQGVLFF. In DNA form, the CDR3 reads TGTGCCACCTCCTACCAGGGGGTGCTGTTTTTT.

CDR3 nucleotides: TGTGCCATCCATAGCCGTGCGGTCGATACGCAGTATTTT. Translation gives CAIHSRAVDTQYF. The chain combines TRBV10-3 with TRBJ2-3; D is unclear. Germline lookup yields CDR1 ENHRY and CDR2 SYGVKD. Trimming removed 8 bases from V and 6 bases from J, with 15 bases in between. CDR3 length equals 13 residues.

This clonotype has ten or more counts. The genes are TRBV7-2 and TRBJ1-2; TRBD1 might be the D (6 bases). V was pared by 5 bases and J by 6 bases, with 13 bases between. Looked up from germline, CDR1 is SGHTA and CDR2 is FQGNSA. CDR3 size: 13 residues. The CDR3 spells CASSPGQLHGYTF. CDR3 sequence (DNA): TGTGCCAGCAGCCCTGGACAGCTCCATGGCTACACCTTC.

This clonotype was seen repeatedly, ten times or more. This chain uses TRBV18 with TRBJ2-1; TRBD2 aligns across 8 bases. V lost 0 bases to trimming and J lost 9 bases; unmatched junction nucleotides: 7. The germline CDR1 and CDR2 sequences are KGHSH and LQKENI. The CDR3 length is 15 residues. Here the CDR3 DNA reads TGTGCCAGCTCACCACCTAGCGGGGATATGGGTGAGCAGTTCTTC. Protein: CASSPPSGDMGEQFF.

The rearrangement links TRBV11-2 to TRBJ2-4; 8 bases align to TRBD2. The V segment lost 7 bases and the J segment 2 bases; nucleotides outside the gene matches: 13. The germline V gene encodes CDR1 SGHAT and CDR2 FQNNGV. The CDR3 sequence is 17 residues long. The CDR3 loop is CASTPRPGGASKNIQYF. As DNA, the CDR3 is TGTGCCAGCACCCCTCGGCCGGGGGGGGCCTCCAAAAACATTCAGTACTTC. Drawing the rest from reference TRBV11-2 and TRBJ2-4, the complete variable domain is EAGVAQSPRYKIIEKRQSVAFWCNPISGHATLYWYQQILGQGPKLLIQFQNNGVVDDSQLPKDRFSAERLKGVDSTLKIQPAKLEDSAVYLCASTPRPGGASKNIQYFGAGTRLSVL.

This clonotype was counted ten times or more. The chain links TRBV30 to TRBJ2-3; D is unclear. The CDR3 loop spans 11 amino acids. The germline gives CDR1 GTSNPN, CDR2 SVGIG (reference sequence). Trimming stripped 5 bases from V and 7 bases from J, with 10 bases between. The CDR3 here is CAWDGGHTQYF. The CDR3, as DNA: TGTGCCTGGGACGGTGGGCATACGCAGTATTTT.